This T cell receptor (beta chain) was sequenced in a study of T cell responses to AZD1222 COVID-19 vaccine. Study context: Samples with a second dose at about 4 or about 12 weeks were pooled together.

Study-level results: All repertoire sampling was performed exclusively after the peak T cell response. Clonal diversity was possibly underestimated, and the donors were mostly white British, with more females.

Details on this clone: Its antigen is not identified.

Repertoires were generated with immunoSEQ multiplex PCR, while TCRdb's copy carries only in-frame clones and drops some. The sample carries under 150,000 clones, roughly nine tenths recorded once. The CDR3 length is 14 residues. The germline V gene has CDR1 KGHSH and CDR2 LQKENI. V gave up 4 bases and J gave up 5 bases, with 11 bases separating them. The source material was peripheral blood, sampled on day 0 of AZD1222 vaccination. This clonotype originated in an adult in good health. The chain uses TRBV18 and TRBJ2-2; unclear D gene. The CDR3 sequence is CASSLTEVTGELFF. In nucleotides, the CDR3 is TGTGCCAGCTCACTTACCGAGGTGACCGGGGAGCTGTTTTTT.